These T cell receptor beta chains were read from a single sample in a study of CD8+CD57+ T cells in acquired aplastic anemia. TCRdb re-derived calls from the reads in MiXCR, one entry per CDR3 protein. In the table there are 130,000 or so distinct CDR3 sequences, 40% to 45% of which are singletons. Sequencing input: sorted CD4+, CD8+, or CD8+CD57+ T cells (not recorded which) from PBMCs. The receptors were gathered from a human donor in good health, serving as a control. Each CDR3 is given with its conserved first and last residue. The D gene is left open where the match is weak. Expanded clones get a size class; other rows say once, few or many, or leave the size out.

j_call v_call d_call clone_size cdr3_aa cdr3_nt
TRBJ1-6 TRBV2 TRBD1 many CASMRDRLNLGSPLHF TGTGCCAGCATGAGGGACAGGTTGAACTTAGGTTCACCCCTCCACTTT
TRBJ2-1 TRBV10-3 TRBD2 - CAISFSSGGASDEQFF TGTGCCATCAGTTTCTCTAGCGGGGGGGCCAGCGATGAGCAGTTCTTC
TRBJ2-7 TRBV6-1 - many CASKTAMAYEQYF TGTGCCAGCAAGACAGCCATGGCCTACGAGCAGTACTTC
TRBJ2-2 TRBV20-1 TRBD2 many CSEKREITGELFF TGCAGTGAGAAGCGGGAGATCACCGGGGAGCTGTTTTTT
TRBJ1-2 TRBV6-1 TRBD1 many CASKPGQGIYGYTF TGTGCCAGCAAACCGGGACAGGGTATCTATGGCTACACCTTC
TRBJ2-7 TRBV7-2 - many CASSPIQFTHEQYF TGTGCCAGCAGCCCGATTCAATTTACGCACGAGCAGTACTTC
TRBJ1-2 TRBV9 TRBD1 once CASSGTTGSYGYTF TGTGCCAGCAGCGGGACGACAGGGTCCTATGGCTACACCTTC
TRBJ2-6 TRBV6-5 - many CASSQQSSGANVLTF TGTGCCAGCAGTCAACAGTCTTCTGGGGCCAACGTCCTGACTTTC
TRBJ2-2 TRBV19 - - CASSRGTVNTGELFF TGTGCCAGTAGCCGGGGGACAGTCAACACCGGGGAGCTGTTTTTT
TRBJ1-2 TRBV6-1 - many CASSDQTGRIYGYTF TGTGCCAGCAGTGATCAAACAGGGCGAATCTATGGCTACACCTTC
TRBJ1-2 TRBV19 - - CASSSWTEYNYGYAF TGTGCCAGTAGTAGCTGGACAGAATATAACTATGGCTACGCCTTC
TRBJ1-1 TRBV19 - few CASRRGDTEAFF TGTGCCAGTAGAAGGGGTGACACTGAAGCTTTCTTT
TRBJ2-1 TRBV10-1 - - CASSERESYNEQFF TGCGCCAGCAGTGAGCGGGAGTCCTACAATGAGCAGTTCTTC
TRBJ2-1 TRBV25-1 TRBD2 - CASSEYGSGRSYNEQFF TGTGCCAGCAGTGAATACGGTAGCGGGAGGTCCTACAATGAGCAGTTCTTC
TRBJ1-2 TRBV28 TRBD1 few CASRHSTGNYGYTF TGTGCCAGCAGACACTCGACAGGGAACTATGGCTACACCTTC